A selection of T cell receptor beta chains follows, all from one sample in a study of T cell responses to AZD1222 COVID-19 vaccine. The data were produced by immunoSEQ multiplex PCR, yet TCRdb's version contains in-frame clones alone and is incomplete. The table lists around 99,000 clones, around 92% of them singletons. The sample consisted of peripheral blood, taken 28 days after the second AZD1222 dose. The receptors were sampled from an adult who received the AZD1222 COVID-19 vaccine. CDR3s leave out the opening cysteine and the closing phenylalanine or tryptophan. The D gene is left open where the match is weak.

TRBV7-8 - ASSSRGDRGNQPQH
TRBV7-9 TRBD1 ASSQAGTGVLYEQY
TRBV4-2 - ASSQDTSFLNEQF
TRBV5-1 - ASSLLGQGGNEQF
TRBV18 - ASSPLGGMETQY
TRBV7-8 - ASSRGGRTLNQPQH
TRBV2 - ASSEAVGQGTEAF
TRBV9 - ASSVSGTENSPQH
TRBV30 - AWKAEAF
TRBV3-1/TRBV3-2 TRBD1 ASSLGRGQGQPQH
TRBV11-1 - ASELPNTGELF
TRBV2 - ASTSAVNTEAF
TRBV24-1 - ATSPGSSNQPQH